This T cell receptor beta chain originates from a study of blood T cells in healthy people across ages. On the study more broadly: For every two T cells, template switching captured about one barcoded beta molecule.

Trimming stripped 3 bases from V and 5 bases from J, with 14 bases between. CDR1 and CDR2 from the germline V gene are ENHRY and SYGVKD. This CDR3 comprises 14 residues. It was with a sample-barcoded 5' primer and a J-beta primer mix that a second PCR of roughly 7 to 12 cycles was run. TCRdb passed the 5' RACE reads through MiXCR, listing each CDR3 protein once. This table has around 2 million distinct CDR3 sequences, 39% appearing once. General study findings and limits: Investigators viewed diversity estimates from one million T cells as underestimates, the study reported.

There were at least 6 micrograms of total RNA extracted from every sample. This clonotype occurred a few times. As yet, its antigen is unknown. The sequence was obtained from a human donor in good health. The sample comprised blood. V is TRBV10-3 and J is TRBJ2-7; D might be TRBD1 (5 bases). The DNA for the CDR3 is TGTGCCATCAGTGACAGGATTAAAGGGGACGAGCAGTACTTC. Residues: CAISDRIKGDEQYF.